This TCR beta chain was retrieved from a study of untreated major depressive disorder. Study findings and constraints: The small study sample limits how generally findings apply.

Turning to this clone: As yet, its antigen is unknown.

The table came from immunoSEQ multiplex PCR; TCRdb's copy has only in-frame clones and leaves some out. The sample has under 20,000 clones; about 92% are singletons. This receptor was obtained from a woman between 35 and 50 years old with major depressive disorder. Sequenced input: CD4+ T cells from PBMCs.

The CDR3 DNA follows: TGTGCCACCAGCAGAAGGGCTCTAGGTCGCGCTGAAGCTTTCTTT. It translates to CATSRRALGRAEAFF. This chain uses TRBV15 with TRBJ1-1; D is unclear. V lost 2 bases, J lost 6 bases, and 16 bases lay in between. CDR1 is LNHNV, CDR2 YYDKDF, per germline (reference sequence). The length of the CDR3 is 15 residues.